The clone carrying this T cell receptor beta chain appeared many times. What it binds is unknown. Molecules of cDNA were individually given unique molecular identifiers that were attached to them. One entry per CDR3 protein, called by TCRdb with MiXCR from the 5' RACE reads. Among about 46,000 distinct CDR3 sequences listed, 5.4% were seen once. The data were obtained in a study of early T cells in non-severe SARS-CoV-2 infection. Study context: Unsorted whole-blood RNA was sequenced in bulk, leaving chains unpaired. Overall study findings and caveats: VDJdb-based matching was biased toward anti-spike CD8 responses and missed private and CD4 specificities.

Losses at the gene ends were 11 bases for V and 8 bases for J; bases not matched to a gene: 9. The CDR3 has 12 amino acids. Germline assignment: CDR1 SEHNR and CDR2 FQNEAQ (reference sequence). V and J are TRBV7-9 and TRBJ2-1; the match to TRBD1 covers 7 bases. Source: whole blood, taken at baseline. This clonotype was obtained from an adult who was a healthcare worker with PCR-confirmed SARS-CoV-2 infection or an uninfected control (not recorded which). The CDR3 bases are TGTGCCTTACGTCGAGGGGGCGATGAGCAGTTCTTC. Its translation is CALRRGGDEQFF.